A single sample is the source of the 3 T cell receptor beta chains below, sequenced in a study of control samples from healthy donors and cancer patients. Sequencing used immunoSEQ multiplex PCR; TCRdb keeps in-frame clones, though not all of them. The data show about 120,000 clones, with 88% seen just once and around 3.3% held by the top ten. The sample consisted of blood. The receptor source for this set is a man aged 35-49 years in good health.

As DNA, the CDR3 is TGTGCCTGGAGTAACCAGGGAGGACAGCCCCAGCATTTT. Amino acid sequence: CAWSNQGGQPQHF. The rearrangement uses TRBV30 and TRBJ1-5, with D possibly being TRBD1 (5 bases). Germline lookup yields CDR1 GTSNPN and CDR2 SVGIG (reference sequence). V lost 2 bases and J lost 7, with 12 bases in between. CDR3 size: 13 residues.

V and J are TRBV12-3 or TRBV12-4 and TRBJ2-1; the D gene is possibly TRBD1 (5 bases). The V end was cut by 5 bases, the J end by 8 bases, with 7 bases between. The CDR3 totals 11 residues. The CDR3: CASSIQDEQFF. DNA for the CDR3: TGTGCCAGCAGTATACAGGATGAGCAGTTCTTC.

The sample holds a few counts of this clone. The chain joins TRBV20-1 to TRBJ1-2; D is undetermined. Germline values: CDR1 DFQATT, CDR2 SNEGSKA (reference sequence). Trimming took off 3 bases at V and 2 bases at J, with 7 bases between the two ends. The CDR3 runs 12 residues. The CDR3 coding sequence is TGCAGTGCTAGTTTACAAAACTATGGCTACACCTTC. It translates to CSASLQNYGYTF.